The 27 T cell receptor beta chains in this list originate from one sample, sequenced in a study of control samples from healthy donors and cancer patients. Profiled with immunoSEQ multiplex PCR; TCRdb holds only in-frame clones, not every one. The sample lists 150,000 to 180,000 clones, about 94% occurring once. Material: blood. These TCRs come from a man in his fifties or sixties in good health.

V gene TRBV4-1 combines with J gene TRBJ1-2, with D perhaps TRBD1 (6 bases). Germline V CDR1 and CDR2: MGHRA, YSYEKL. The length of the CDR3 is 16 residues. The V gene lost 0 bases and the J gene lost 2 bases, with 13 bases spanning the gap. CDR3 DNA sequence: TGCGCCAGCAGCCAAGAACCTGGACAGTTGAACTATGGCTACACCTTC. Translation gives CASSQEPGQLNYGYTF.

V gene TRBV4-2 combines with J gene TRBJ2-3, with TRBD2 matching 13 bases. This CDR3 is 16 amino acids long. Trimming at V came to 4 bases and at J to 4 bases, leaving 5 bases not matched to a gene. Germline assignment: CDR1 LGHNA and CDR2 YNFKEQ. CDR3 amino acids: CASSPTSGRAPDTQYF. As DNA, the CDR3 is TGTGCCAGCAGCCCCACTAGCGGGAGGGCCCCAGATACGCAGTATTTT.

The chain has TRBV7-9 and TRBJ2-2; D is unclear. Between the trimmed V and J ends, which lost 1 base and 4 bases, there was a span of 7 bases. The CDR3 runs 14 residues. Germline V lookup: CDR1 SEHNR, CDR2 FQNEAQ (reference sequence). CDR3 DNA: TGTGCCAGCAGCTTAGTTTCCCCCACCGGGGAGCTGTTTTTT. It specifies CASSLVSPTGELFF.

A remark on this clone: The same CDR3 is also encoded by other DNA sequences in this sample. V is TRBV4-1 and J is TRBJ2-2, with 7 bases lining up with TRBD1. This CDR3 spans 14 amino acids. Looked up from germline, CDR1 is MGHRA and CDR2 is YSYEKL. After removal of 4 bases from V and 5 bases from J, the junction contained 4 bases not matched to a gene. Here the CDR3 reads CASSRDRATGELFF. CDR3 sequence (DNA): TGCGCCAGCAGCCGCGACAGGGCGACCGGGGAGCTGTTTTTT.

The rearrangement joins TRBV11-2 to TRBJ2-4, with 11 bases fitting TRBD2. Per the germline V gene, CDR1 is SGHAT and CDR2 is FQNNGV. Trimming cost V 1 base and J 1 base; bases outside gene matches: 9. This CDR3 region has 19 residues. CDR3 amino acids: CASSLGSTSGMRAKNIQYF. The CDR3 region has the DNA TGTGCCAGCAGCTTAGGGTCGACTAGCGGGATGCGCGCCAAAAACATTCAGTACTTC.

V and J are TRBV18 and TRBJ2-1; 16 bases align to TRBD2. The V gene end was trimmed by 0 bases and the J gene end by 0 bases; junction bases not matched to a gene: 2. CDR3 length: 19 amino acids. The germline V gene encodes CDR1 KGHSH and CDR2 LQKENI. The CDR3 DNA is TGTGCCAGCTCACCACCGGGACTAGCGGGAGGGAGCTCCTACAATGAGCAGTTCTTC. This translates into CASSPPGLAGGSSYNEQFF.

The chain is built from TRBV5-1 and TRBJ2-1; D possibly corresponds to TRBD2 (6 bases). V lost 2 bases and J 0 bases, leaving 15 bases between the germline ends. The CDR3 is 17 residues long. The germline gives CDR1 SGHRS, CDR2 YFSETQ. CDR3 nucleotides: TGCGCCAGCAGCTTAGGTAGCGGTACCAGCTCCTACAATGAGCAGTTCTTC. This gives the protein CASSLGSGTSSYNEQFF.

The chain links TRBV28 to TRBJ2-1, with 10 positions matching TRBD2. With 5 bases clipped from V and 10 bases from J, the junction kept 2 bases outside the gene matches. This CDR3 region has 12 residues. Germline CDR1 is MDHEN and CDR2 is SYDVKM. The CDR3 protein is CASSQLAGEQFF. The CDR3 DNA reads TGTGCCAGCAGTCAACTAGCGGGGGAGCAGTTCTTC.

This sequence joins TRBV6-1 and TRBJ1-3; 7 bases align to TRBD1. The trim removed 2 bases at V and 0 bases at J, leaving 4 bases unmatched. This CDR3 is built from 16 residues. Germline CDR1 is MNHNS and CDR2 is SASEGT. In nucleotides, the CDR3 is TGTGCCAGCAGTGAAAGGGCAGGGGGCTCTGGAAACACCATATATTTT. Translating gives CASSERAGGSGNTIYF.

To note about this clone: The germline gene is not matched at one end of the junction; a read error may be the cause. The rearrangement links TRBV7-7 to TRBJ2-2; tentatively, D is TRBD1 (5 bases). The CDR3 sequence is 15 residues long. The germline gives CDR1 SSHAT, CDR2 FNYEAQ (reference sequence). The DNA of the CDR3 is TGTGCTAGCAGCCCCCGGCAGGGTGGAACCGGGGAGCTGTTTTTT. It is translated as CASSPRQGGTGELFF.

This rearrangement joins TRBV25-1 to TRBJ1-2; 7 nucleotides match TRBD1. V dropped 2 bases and J dropped 2; count of bases not matched to a gene: 2. Germline assignment: CDR1 MGHDK and CDR2 SYGVNS. The CDR3 is 14 residues long. In nucleotides, the CDR3 is TGTGCCAGCAGTGAAACGACAGGGAACTATGGCTACACCTTC. This gives the protein CASSETTGNYGYTF.

This chain connects TRBV18 to TRBJ1-4; 9 nucleotides match TRBD1. The CDR3 loop spans 14 amino acids. Per germline, CDR1 KGHSH and CDR2 LQKENI. J lost 5 bases, V lost 5 bases, and 3 bases had no gene match. In DNA form, the CDR3 reads TGTGCCAGCTCATTGACAGGGGGGAATGAAAAACTGTTTTTT. Protein: CASSLTGGNEKLFF.

This rearrangement joins TRBV27 to TRBJ2-1; no firm D call. Per germline, CDR1 MNHEY and CDR2 SMNVEV (reference sequence). The CDR3 covers 13 residues. The V end was cut by 0 bases, the J end by 6 bases, with 6 bases between. CDR3 sequence reads: CASSLSQINEQFF. CDR3 nucleotide sequence: TGTGCCAGCAGTTTATCGCAGATCAATGAGCAGTTCTTC.

This rearrangement joins TRBV19 to TRBJ2-1; TRBD2 is a possible D gene (6 bases). Germline CDR1 and CDR2: LNHDA and SQIVND (reference sequence). V shed 5 bases and J shed 6 bases, with 17 bases lying between them. CDR3 size: 15 residues. The CDR3 loop reads CASSPSVRKGNEQFF. The CDR3 DNA reads as TGTGCCAGTAGTCCTAGCGTTAGGAAGGGCAATGAGCAGTTCTTC. Together with reference TRBV19 and TRBJ2-1, the CDR3 gives the full variable domain: DGGITQSPKYLFRKEGQNVTLSCEQNLNHDAMYWYRQDPGQGLRLIYYSQIVNDFQKGDIAEGYSVSREKKESFPLTVTSAQKNPTAFYLCASSPSVRKGNEQFFGPGTRLTVL.

The chain combines TRBV28 with TRBJ2-7; maybe TRBD2 (6 bases). The CDR3 is 14 amino acids. Per the germline V gene, CDR1 is MDHEN and CDR2 is SYDVKM. V lost 1 base to trimming and J lost 4 bases, with 11 bases between them. Written as DNA, the CDR3 is TGTGCCAGCAGTTTATCTATGACTAGTTACGAGCAGTACTTC. The encoded protein is CASSLSMTSYEQYF.

The V gene is TRBV24-1, the J gene TRBJ2-5, with D unresolved. CDR1 and CDR2 (germline): KGHDR, SFDVKD. The CDR3 loop spans 13 amino acids. V dropped 4 bases and J dropped 0 bases, with 5 bases sitting between them. Here the CDR3 DNA reads TGTGCCACCAGTGACGACTACCAAGAGACCCAGTACTTC. This translates into CATSDDYQETQYF.

CDR3 amino acids: CASSSGLYNEQFF. In nucleotides, the CDR3 is TGTGCCAGCAGCTCGGGACTTTACAATGAGCAGTTCTTC. This chain links TRBV7-9 with TRBJ2-1; D may be TRBD2 (6 bases). CDR3 length: 13 amino acids. Looked up from germline, CDR1 is SEHNR and CDR2 is FQNEAQ (reference sequence). Trimming took 4 bases from V and 4 from J, leaving 8 bases between them.

This clone was seen only a few times. This rearrangement joins TRBV27 to TRBJ2-1, with D possibly TRBD2 on 6 matching bases. CDR3 length: 16 amino acids. Germline V gene sequence: CDR1 MNHEY, CDR2 SMNVEV (reference sequence). The V and J ends lost 1 base and 2 bases respectively, with 12 bases between them. CDR3 in amino acids: CASSLLGGTAYNEQFF. CDR3 coding DNA: TGTGCCAGCAGTTTATTGGGGGGAACGGCCTACAATGAGCAGTTCTTC.

As DNA, the CDR3 is TGTGCCAGCAGCCCCCGACTAGCGGGGAGCTCCTACGAGCAGTACTTC. The encoded protein is CASSPRLAGSSYEQYF. The chain links TRBV5-4 to TRBJ2-7; 11 bases align to TRBD2. The V gene end was trimmed by 4 bases and the J gene end by 0 bases; junction bases not matched to a gene: 6. CDR1 SGHNT and CDR2 YYREEE come from the germline V gene (reference sequence). This CDR3 spans 16 amino acids.

This chain joins TRBV6-2 or TRBV6-3 and TRBJ2-3; 9 positions match TRBD2. The length of the CDR3 is 15 residues. Trimming cost V 2 bases and J 7 bases; bases outside gene matches: 7. CDR1 is MNHEY, CDR2 SVGEGT, per germline. The DNA for the CDR3 is TGTGCCAGCAGTTACGTTGGGCTAGCGGGACATACGCAGTATTTT. Its protein is CASSYVGLAGHTQYF.

The chain is built from TRBV9 and TRBJ2-1; D possibly corresponds to TRBD2 (6 bases). The CDR3 runs 14 residues. The ends were cut back, 0 bases at V and 10 bases at J, with 14 bases in the middle. CDR1 is SGDLS and CDR2 is YYNGEE in the germline V gene. CDR3 nucleotide sequence: TGTGCCAGCAGCGTAGGGGGAGGTAGCCTAGAGCAGTTCTTC. Amino acid sequence: CASSVGGGSLEQFF.

The chain couples TRBV9 to TRBJ2-7, with TRBD2 identical over 9 bases. Germline V lookup: CDR1 SGDLS, CDR2 YYNGEE. V was pared by 2 bases and J by 2 bases, with 5 bases of the junction left unmatched. This CDR3 contains 15 residues. The CDR3 DNA follows: TGTGCCAGCAGCGTTCGAGCGGGAGGTCCCTACGAGCAGTACTTC. This codes for CASSVRAGGPYEQYF.

V is TRBV4-1 and J is TRBJ2-7, with D maybe TRBD1 (5 bases). V lost 1 base to trimming and J lost 2 bases, with 9 bases between them. The germline CDR1 and CDR2 sequences are MGHRA and YSYEKL. This CDR3 is built from 14 residues. This chain's CDR3 is CASSQATATYEQYF. CDR3 DNA: TGCGCCAGCAGCCAAGCGACAGCGACCTACGAGCAGTACTTC.

The V call is TRBV2, the J call TRBJ2-1; 8 bases fit TRBD2. The V gene's germline CDR1 is SNHLY and CDR2 FYNNEI. Trimming removed 7 bases from V and 4 bases from J; junction bases left unmatched: 12. The CDR3 is 16 amino acids. The CDR3 DNA reads as TGTGCCAGCATTAGGGAAGCGGGAGTTGTGTACAATGAGCAGTTCTTC. Encoded protein: CASIREAGVVYNEQFF.

The gene calls are TRBV28 and TRBJ1-4, with TRBD1 identical over 9 bases. Unmatched junction bases numbered 13, after V lost 6 bases and J lost 8 bases. The germline gives CDR1 MDHEN, CDR2 SYDVKM. CDR3 size: 16 residues. The CDR3 DNA follows: TGTGCCAGCAGCCCCCTGGACAGGGGAGGGAGCGAAAAACTGTTTTTT. This sequence encodes CASSPLDRGGSEKLFF.

The rearrangement links TRBV3-1 (or the pseudogene TRBV3-2) to TRBJ1-4; tentatively, D is TRBD1 (5 bases). The CDR3 length is 16 residues. Trimming took off 1 base at V and 8 bases at J, with 17 bases between the two ends. In germline, CDR1 is LGHDT, CDR2 YNNKEL (reference sequence). CDR3 in DNA: TGTGCCAGCAGCCAAGTAGTCGGGGGTGTAAGAGAAAAACTGTTTTTT. Amino acid sequence: CASSQVVGGVREKLFF.

The V and J genes are TRBV5-1 and TRBJ1-1, with unresolved D. V was trimmed by 4 bases and J by 0 bases, leaving 13 bases between them. Germline values: CDR1 SGHRS, CDR2 YFSETQ. The CDR3 loop spans 15 amino acids. CDR3: CASSDPPSMNTEAFF. CDR3 nucleotides: TGCGCCAGCAGCGACCCCCCGTCAATGAACACTGAAGCTTTCTTT.